This passage covers 21 T cell receptor beta chains from one sample sequenced in a study of CD8 T cells in ankylosing spondylitis (dated by TCRdb to 2015 to 2018). The receptor library was made with 5' RACE. Sequenced using an Illumina HiSeq 2500. The public reads were quality trimmed at Q25 with fastp and then assembled into clones with MiXCR by TCRdb, keeping productive beta chains. Identical CDR3 protein sequences are pooled into one entry, listed with their most common genes and DNA. This sample gives fewer than 250,000 distinct CDR3 sequences in total; over 9.5% of them show up just once. The top ten clones comprise over 20% of the sample. Sequenced input: blood, either unsorted or a sorted T cell fraction (not recorded which). These TCRs come from a male donor with ankylosing spondylitis or in good health (not recorded which).

The CDR3 DNA is TGTGCCAGCAGTAGTAACAGGGGTTACAATGAGCAGTTCTTC. This gives the protein CASSSNRGYNEQFF. The chain has TRBV12-3 or TRBV12-4 and TRBJ2-1; 7 nucleotides line up with TRBD1. V lost 5 bases to trimming and J lost 4 bases; unmatched junction nucleotides: 5. The CDR3 spans 14 residues.

This clonotype was counted only a few times. The chain couples TRBV7-2 to TRBJ1-2; 7 positions match TRBD1. J was trimmed by 6 bases and V by 4 bases; bases with no gene match: 5. From germline, CDR1 is SGHTA and CDR2 FQGNSA. The CDR3 is 13 amino acids. The CDR3 nucleotides read TGTGCCAGCAGCTGGAGACAGGGCGATGGCTACACCTTC. This gives the protein CASSWRQGDGYTF.

This clonotype appeared many times. The chain employs TRBV2 and TRBJ2-2; D ambiguous. CDR3 length: 13 amino acids. Germline CDR1 is SNHLY and CDR2 is FYNNEI. V dropped 6 bases and J dropped 7 bases, with 12 bases sitting between them. CDR3 residues: CASRKSYDGELFF. The CDR3 nucleotides are TGTGCCAGCAGAAAAAGCTACGACGGGGAGCTGTTTTTT.

This clonotype was detected many times. The chain uses TRBV19 and TRBJ1-1, with TRBD1 identical over 7 bases. Germline V gene sequence: CDR1 LNHDA, CDR2 SQIVND (reference sequence). The V gene end was trimmed by 6 bases and the J gene end by 1 base; junction bases not matched to a gene: 8. This CDR3 contains 15 residues. CDR3 DNA: TGTGCCAGTAGGGGGAGGGACAGAGAGAACACTGAAGCTTTCTTT. Its translation is CASRGRDRENTEAFF. Variable domain in full (rest from reference TRBV19 and TRBJ1-1): DGGITQSPKYLFRKEGQNVTLSCEQNLNHDAMYWYRQDPGQGLRLIYYSQIVNDFQKGDIAEGYSVSREKKESFPLTVTSAQKNPTAFYLCASRGRDRENTEAFFGQGTRLTVV.

This clonotype was observed many times. The chain combines TRBV5-4 with TRBJ2-7, with a possible D match to TRBD1 (5 bases). The CDR3 runs to 16 residues. CDR1 SGHNT and CDR2 YYREEE come from the germline V gene (reference sequence). Deletions cut 0 bases from V and 4 bases from J, with 17 bases between. The CDR3 loop reads CASSLGIQGSSYEQYF. The DNA of the CDR3 is TGTGCCAGCAGCTTGGGAATTCAGGGTTCGTCTTACGAGCAGTACTTC.

The rearrangement links TRBV20-1 to TRBJ2-5, with D maybe TRBD2 (6 bases). CDR3 length: 14 amino acids. Germline CDR1 and CDR2: DFQATT and SNEGSKA (reference sequence). The germline V and J ends were trimmed by 5 bases and 5 bases, with 18 bases remaining between them. The CDR3 bases are TGCAGTGCTTCATGGGGGGAACGGCGGGAGACCCAGTACTTC. The encoded protein is CSASWGERRETQYF.

The table lists this clonotype with a few counts. This may arise from a read error, as a much more abundant clone is one base away. This rearrangement joins TRBV7-7 to TRBJ2-5, with D hard to call. The CDR3 has 13 amino acids. The germline V gene encodes CDR1 SSHAT and CDR2 FNYEAQ (reference sequence). Written as DNA, the CDR3 is TGTGCTAGCAGCTTGGGCAGACAAGAGACCCAGTACTTC. Translation: CASSLGRQETQYF.

This clonotype appeared many times. The rearrangement links TRBV6-5 to TRBJ1-1, with D possibly TRBD1 on 6 matching bases. V dropped 6 bases and J dropped 8 bases, with 16 bases sitting between them. Germline CDR1 and CDR2: MNHEY and SVGAGI. The CDR3 is made up of 13 amino acids. The CDR3 here is CASRYQGPGEAFF. CDR3 DNA: TGTGCCAGCAGGTACCAGGGGCCCGGCGAAGCTTTCTTT.

This chain links TRBV4-2 with TRBJ1-3; weak D call: TRBD1 (5 bases). The CDR3 is 14 residues long. V was trimmed by 4 bases and J by 3 bases, leaving 10 bases between them. Per the germline V gene, CDR1 is LGHNA and CDR2 is YNFKEQ. This CDR3 is CASSRGDNGNTIYF. The CDR3 coding sequence is TGTGCCAGCAGCCGGGGGGATAATGGAAACACCATATATTTT.

Ten or more counts support this clonotype. This chain uses TRBV5-1 with TRBJ2-5; the D gene is possibly TRBD2 (6 bases). The CDR3 has 13 residues. Trimming took 4 bases from V and 4 from J, leaving 11 bases between them. Per the germline V gene, CDR1 is SGHRS and CDR2 is YFSETQ. CDR3 amino acids: CASSSGGRETQYF. The CDR3 DNA follows: TGCGCCAGCAGCAGTGGGGGGAGAGAGACCCAGTACTTC.

This clonotype was detected many times. The rearrangement joins TRBV4-2 to TRBJ1-3, with TRBD1 as a possible D gene (5 bases). The length of the CDR3 is 16 residues. Trimming left V 2 bases short and J 0 bases short, with 11 bases between. In germline, CDR1 is LGHNA, CDR2 YNFKEQ. The CDR3 bases are TGTGCCAGCAGCCAATTAGACAGCCTCTCTGGAAACACCATATATTTT. Protein: CASSQLDSLSGNTIYF.

The table lists this clonotype with a few counts. The rearrangement uses TRBV11-2 and TRBJ2-3, with 14 nucleotides matching TRBD2. The trim removed 5 bases at V and 3 bases at J, leaving 10 bases unmatched. Germline V gene sequence: CDR1 SGHAT, CDR2 FQNNGV. The CDR3 loop spans 18 amino acids. CDR3 region: CASSPLPRTSGRTDTQYF. The CDR3 nucleotides are TGTGCCAGCAGCCCACTCCCCCGGACTAGCGGGAGGACAGATACGCAGTATTTT.

In its sample, this clonotype was seen a few times. V usage is TRBV12-3 or TRBV12-4 and J usage is TRBJ2-7; either TRBD1 or TRBD2 may fit D (6 bases each). V lost 3 bases and J lost 5, with 11 bases in between. The CDR3 is 13 residues long. CDR3 coding DNA: TGTGCCAGCAGTTTTGAGGGGGGCCACGAGCAGTACTTC. It is translated as CASSFEGGHEQYF.

This clonotype was recorded a few times. The rearrangement links TRBV5-1 to TRBJ2-5; D is perhaps TRBD1 (6 bases). CDR3 length: 14 amino acids. V was trimmed by 0 bases and J by 8 bases, leaving 14 bases between them. Germline CDR1 is SGHRS and CDR2 is YFSETQ. CDR3 bases: TGCGCCAGCAGCTTGGCCGCCTCACAGGGCACCCAGTACTTC. Translated, it gives CASSLAASQGTQYF. The full variable domain, completed using reference TRBV5-1 and TRBJ2-5, is KAGVTQTPRYLIKTRGQQVTLSCSPISGHRSVSWYQQTPGQGLQFLFEYFSETQRNKGNFPGRFSGRQFSNSRSEMNVSTLELGDSALYLCASSLAASQGTQYFGPGTRLLVL.

This clonotype came up once. A read error is possible here, since a much larger clone lies one base away. The J gene is TRBJ2-3, the V gene TRBV5-1; 10 bases are shared with TRBD2. The length of the CDR3 is 17 residues. Germline loops: CDR1 SGHRS, CDR2 YFSETQ. In nucleotides, the CDR3 is TGCGCCAGCAGCTGGAGAAGCTCTAGCGGGGGCACAGATGCGCAGTATTTT. Translating it yields CASSWRSSSGGTDAQYF.

This clonotype was counted many times. This chain connects TRBV12-3 or TRBV12-4 to TRBJ1-1; 8 bases map to TRBD1. The CDR3 loop spans 15 amino acids. Unmatched junction bases numbered 5, after V lost 5 bases and J lost 0 bases. The CDR3 here is CASSPDRAMNTEAFF. The CDR3 bases are TGTGCCAGCAGTCCGGACAGGGCTATGAACACTGAAGCTTTCTTT.

This clonotype was recorded many times. The chain employs TRBV6-1 and TRBJ2-7; D is unresolved. Germline V gives CDR1 MNHNS, CDR2 SASEGT. Trimming pared 3 bases from V and 7 bases from J, leaving 7 bases between. This CDR3 contains 11 residues. The CDR3 protein is CASSEGAEQYF. The CDR3 nucleotides are TGTGCCAGCAGTGAGGGCGCAGAGCAGTACTTC.

The chain employs TRBV6-2 or TRBV6-3 and TRBJ2-3; tentative D call: TRBD1 (6 bases). Germline lookup yields CDR1 MNHEY and CDR2 SVGEGT. The CDR3 covers 17 residues. V was trimmed by 7 bases and J by 4 bases, leaving 24 bases between them. The CDR3 region is CASKYHPSAGVADTQYF. CDR3 nucleotides: TGTGCCAGCAAATATCACCCCTCGGCAGGGGTCGCAGATACGCAGTATTTT.

The gene calls are TRBV7-6 and TRBJ2-3; D remains unclear. Germline CDR1 reads SGHVS; CDR2 reads FNYEAQ. The ends were cut back, 4 bases at V and 6 bases at J, with 8 bases in the middle. This CDR3 is 12 amino acids long. The CDR3 here is CASSWGSDTQYF. As DNA, the CDR3 is TGTGCCAGCAGCTGGGGATCGGATACGCAGTATTTT.

CDR3 nucleotide sequence: TGTGCCAGCAGCAACGCGGGGGGAGCCAAAAACATTCAGTACTTC. Protein: CASSNAGGAKNIQYF. This chain links TRBV9 with TRBJ2-4; 8 nucleotides line up with TRBD2. CDR3 length: 15 residues. Trimming at V came to 4 bases and at J to 0 bases, leaving 3 bases not matched to a gene. Germline CDR1 and CDR2: SGDLS and YYNGEE.

This clonotype was seen repeatedly, ten times or more. This chain connects TRBV6-1 to TRBJ1-5, with 9 nucleotides matching TRBD1. The CDR3 runs 15 residues. Germline V lookup: CDR1 MNHNS, CDR2 SASEGT. V dropped 5 bases and J dropped 3; count of bases not matched to a gene: 5. The CDR3 nucleotides are TGTGCCAGCAGTATGGGACAGGGACTCAATCAGCCCCAGCATTTT. The encoded protein is CASSMGQGLNQPQHF.